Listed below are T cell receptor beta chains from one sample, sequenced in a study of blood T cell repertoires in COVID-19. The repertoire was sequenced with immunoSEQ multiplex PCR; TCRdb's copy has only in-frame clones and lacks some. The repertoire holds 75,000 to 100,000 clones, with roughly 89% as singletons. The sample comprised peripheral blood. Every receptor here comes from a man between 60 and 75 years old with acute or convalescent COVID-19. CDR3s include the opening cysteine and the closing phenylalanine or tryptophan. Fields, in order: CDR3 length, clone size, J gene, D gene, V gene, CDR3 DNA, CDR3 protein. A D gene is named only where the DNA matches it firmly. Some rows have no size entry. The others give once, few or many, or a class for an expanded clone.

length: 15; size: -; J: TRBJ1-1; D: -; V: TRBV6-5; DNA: TGTGCCAGCAGTTACGGATCAGGGTTGAACACTGAAGCTTTCTTT; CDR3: CASSYGSGLNTEAFF
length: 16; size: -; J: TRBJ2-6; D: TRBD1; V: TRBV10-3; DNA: TGTGCCATCAGGACAGGGGGGAGCTCTGGGGCCAACGTCCTGACTTTC; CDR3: CAIRTGGSSGANVLTF
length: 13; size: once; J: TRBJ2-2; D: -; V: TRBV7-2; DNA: TGTGCCAGCAGCTTAGCGTCGGGCGGGGAGCTGTTTTTT; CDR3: CASSLASGGELFF
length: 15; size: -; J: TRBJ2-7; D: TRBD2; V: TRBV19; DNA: TGTGCCAGTAGTATAGCAGCGGGGAGCTCCTACGAGCAGTACTTC; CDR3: CASSIAAGSSYEQYF
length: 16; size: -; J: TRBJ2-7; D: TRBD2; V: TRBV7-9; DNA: TGTGCCAGCAGCCCACGTAGCGGGGGGGCCTACTACGAGCAGTACTTC; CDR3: CASSPRSGGAYYEQYF
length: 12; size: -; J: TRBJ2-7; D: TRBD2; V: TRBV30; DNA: TGTGCCTCCCCCGGGACTAGGGGAGAGCAGTACTTC; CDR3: CASPGTRGEQYF
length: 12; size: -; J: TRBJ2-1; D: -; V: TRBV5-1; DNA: TGCGCCAGCAGCTTGGACAGGTATGAGCAGTTCTTC; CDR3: CASSLDRYEQFF
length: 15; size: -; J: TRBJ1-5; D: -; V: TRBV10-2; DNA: TGCGCCAGCAGTGAGGCCAGACATAGCAATCAGCCCCAGCATTTT; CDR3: CASSEARHSNQPQHF
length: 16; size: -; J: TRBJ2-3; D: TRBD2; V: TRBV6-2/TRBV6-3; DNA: TGTGCCAGCAGTCCAGGGATAGCGGGGACCACCGGTACGCAGTATTTT; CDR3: CASSPGIAGTTGTQYF
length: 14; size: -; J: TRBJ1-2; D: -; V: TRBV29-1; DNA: TGCAGCGTCGGCCCCGGGCAGGGGAAACATGGCTACACCTTC; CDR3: CSVGPGQGKHGYTF
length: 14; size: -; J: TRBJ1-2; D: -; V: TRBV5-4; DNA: TGTGCCAGCAGCTTGGCCAAGCAGGGGAGCCGTACCCGCTTC; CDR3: CASSLAKQGSRTRF
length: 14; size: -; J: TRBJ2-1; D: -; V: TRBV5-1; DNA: TGCGCCAGCAGCATGACCCCTAGCGAGGGTGAGCAGTTCTTC; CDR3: CASSMTPSEGEQFF
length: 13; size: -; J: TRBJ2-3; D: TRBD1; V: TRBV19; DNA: TGTGCCAGTACCGGACAGGTAACAGATACGCAGTATTTT; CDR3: CASTGQVTDTQYF
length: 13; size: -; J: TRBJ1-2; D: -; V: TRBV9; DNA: TGTGCCAGCAGCGTAGTGGCAGGGGAGGGCTACACCTTC; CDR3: CASSVVAGEGYTF
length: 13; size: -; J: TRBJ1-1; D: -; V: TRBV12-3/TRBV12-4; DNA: TGTGCCAGCAGCCTCACAGCCAACACTGAAGCTTTCTTT; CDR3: CASSLTANTEAFF
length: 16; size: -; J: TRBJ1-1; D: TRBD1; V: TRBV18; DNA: TGTGCCAGCTCACCGGCCGGGACAGGGTCGGTCACTGAAGCTTTCTTT; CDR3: CASSPAGTGSVTEAFF
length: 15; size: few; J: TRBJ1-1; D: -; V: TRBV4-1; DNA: TGCGCCAGCAGCCAAGATCTAGGTCTGAACACTGAAGCTTTCTTT; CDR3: CASSQDLGLNTEAFF
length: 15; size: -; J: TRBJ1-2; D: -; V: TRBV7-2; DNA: TGTGCCAGCAGCTTGGGTTCTCGGGGATTTTATGGCTACACCTTC; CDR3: CASSLGSRGFYGYTF
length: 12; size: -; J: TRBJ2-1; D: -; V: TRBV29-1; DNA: TGCAGCGCCCAGGGTATAGGGGATGAGCAGTTCTTC; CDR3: CSAQGIGDEQFF
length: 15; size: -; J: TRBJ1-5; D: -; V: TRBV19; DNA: TGTGCCAGTAGTATAGAATCAGGGTTTAAACAGCCCCAGCATTTT; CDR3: CASSIESGFKQPQHF
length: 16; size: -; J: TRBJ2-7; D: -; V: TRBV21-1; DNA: TGTGCCAGCAGCCCCCTCCATCCGGGGGGGCGGTACGAGCAGTACTTC; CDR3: CASSPLHPGGRYEQYF
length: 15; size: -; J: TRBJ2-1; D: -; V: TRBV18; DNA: TGTGCCAGCTCACCAAGGGGGGGTAATTCTAATGAGCAGTTCTTC; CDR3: CASSPRGGNSNEQFF
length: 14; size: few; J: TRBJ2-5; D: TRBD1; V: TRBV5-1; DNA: TGCGCCAGCAGCCTCGGACAGGGTGGAGAGACCCAGTACTTC; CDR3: CASSLGQGGETQYF
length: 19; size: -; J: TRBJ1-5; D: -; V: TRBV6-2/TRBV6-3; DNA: TGTGCCAGCAGTTACACTAGGACCGACCCGGTAGGTAGCAATCAGCCCCAGCATTTT; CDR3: CASSYTRTDPVGSNQPQHF
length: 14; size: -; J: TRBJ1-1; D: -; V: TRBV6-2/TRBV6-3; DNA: TGTGCCAGCAGTACTCTGACTGGGAACACTGAAGCTTTCTTT; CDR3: CASSTLTGNTEAFF
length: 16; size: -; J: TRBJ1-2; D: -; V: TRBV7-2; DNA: TGTGCCAGCAGCTTAGCCGGCTCAGGATCCCAGGATGGCTACACCTTC; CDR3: CASSLAGSGSQDGYTF
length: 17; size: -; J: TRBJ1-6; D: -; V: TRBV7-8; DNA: TGTGCCAGCAGCACAGACCCCCAGGGATCCTATAATTCACCCCTCCACTTT; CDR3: CASSTDPQGSYNSPLHF
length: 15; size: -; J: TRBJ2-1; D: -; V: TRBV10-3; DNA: TGTGCCACCCGCCGAGAGGGTGCCTCCTACAATGAGCAGTTCTTC; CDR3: CATRREGASYNEQFF
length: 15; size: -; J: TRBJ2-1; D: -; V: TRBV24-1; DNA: TGTGCCACCAGCTCGGGCCAGGGAGGCTACAATGAGCAGTTCTTC; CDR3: CATSSGQGGYNEQFF
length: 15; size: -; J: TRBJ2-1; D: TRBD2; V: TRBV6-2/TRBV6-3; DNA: TGTGCCAGCAGTTACTCCAGCGGGGGGGTCTATGAGCAGTTCTTC; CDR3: CASSYSSGGVYEQFF
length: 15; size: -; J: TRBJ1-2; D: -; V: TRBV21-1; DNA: TGTGCCAGCAGCAAAGTAAACAGGGTTATCTATGGCTACACCTTC; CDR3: CASSKVNRVIYGYTF
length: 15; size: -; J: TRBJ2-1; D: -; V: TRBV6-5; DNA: TGTGCCAGCAGTTCATCGGGGGGCGCGTACAATGAGCAGTTCTTC; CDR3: CASSSSGGAYNEQFF
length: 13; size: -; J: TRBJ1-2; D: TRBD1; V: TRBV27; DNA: TGTGCCAGCAGTTTATCGGCAGGGGGCGGCTACACCTTC; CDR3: CASSLSAGGGYTF
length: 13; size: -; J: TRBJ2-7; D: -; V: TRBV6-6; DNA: TGTGCCAGCAGAATAACAGGGCTGTACGAGCAGTACTTC; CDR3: CASRITGLYEQYF
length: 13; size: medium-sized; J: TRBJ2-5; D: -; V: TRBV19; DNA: TGTGCCAGTAGTATTGGGACTCGAGAGACCCAGTACTTC; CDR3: CASSIGTRETQYF
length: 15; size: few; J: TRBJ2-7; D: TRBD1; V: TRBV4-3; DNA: TGCGCCAGCAGCCAAGAAGGGACAGCTTCCTACGAGCAGTACTTC; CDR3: CASSQEGTASYEQYF
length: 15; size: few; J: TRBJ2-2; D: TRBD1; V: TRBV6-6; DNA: TGTGCCAGCAGTTACCGAACAGGGGCCACCGGGGAGCTGTTTTTT; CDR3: CASSYRTGATGELFF
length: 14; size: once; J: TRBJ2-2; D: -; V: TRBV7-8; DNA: TGTGCCAGCAGCTTAGCGCTTGCGACCGGGGAGCTGTTTTTT; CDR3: CASSLALATGELFF
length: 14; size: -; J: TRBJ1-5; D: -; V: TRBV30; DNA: TGTGCCTGGAGTATCCCACGGGGTAATCAGCCCCAGCATTTT; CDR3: CAWSIPRGNQPQHF
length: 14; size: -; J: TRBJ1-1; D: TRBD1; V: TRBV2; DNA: TGTGCCAGCAGCCCCTTGAAGGGGGCTGGGAAAGCTTTCTTT; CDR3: CASSPLKGAGKAFF
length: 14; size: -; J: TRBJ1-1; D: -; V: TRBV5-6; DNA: TGTGCCAGCAGCTTTCCGGGACAGAACACTGAAGCTTTCTTT; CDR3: CASSFPGQNTEAFF
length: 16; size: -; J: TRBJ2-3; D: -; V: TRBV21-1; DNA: TGTGCCAGCCGGGCTAGCGGGGGGGTTATCACAGATACGCAGTATTTT; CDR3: CASRASGGVITDTQYF
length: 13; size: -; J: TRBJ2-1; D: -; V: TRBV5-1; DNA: TGCGCCAGCACTGAGGTTTCCTACAATGAGCAGTTCTTC; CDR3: CASTEVSYNEQFF
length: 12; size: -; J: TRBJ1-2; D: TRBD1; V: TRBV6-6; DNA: TGTGCCAGCAGTCCGGCAGACAGGGGGCTTACCTTC; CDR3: CASSPADRGLTF
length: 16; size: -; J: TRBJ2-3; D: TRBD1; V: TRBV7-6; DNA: TGTGCCAGCAGCAACCCCGGGACAGGGGAGGAAGATACGCAGTATTTT; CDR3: CASSNPGTGEEDTQYF
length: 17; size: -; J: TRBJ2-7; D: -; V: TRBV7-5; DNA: TGTGCCAGAAGCTTAGAATCGACAGGGCCCAGCTCCTACGAGCAGTACTTC; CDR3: CARSLESTGPSSYEQYF
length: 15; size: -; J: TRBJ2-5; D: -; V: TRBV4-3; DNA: TGCGCCAGCAGCCAAGACGGCAGACTAAAAGAGACCCAGTACTTC; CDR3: CASSQDGRLKETQYF
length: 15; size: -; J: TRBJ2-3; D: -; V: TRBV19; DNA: TGTGCCAGTAGTATAGGGGCAGCAACCACAGATACGCAGTATTTT; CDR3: CASSIGAATTDTQYF
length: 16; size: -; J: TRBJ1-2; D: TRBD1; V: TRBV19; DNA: TGTGCCAGTACCCCACTGAGGGGGCAGTCCCTCTATGGCTACACCTTC; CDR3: CASTPLRGQSLYGYTF
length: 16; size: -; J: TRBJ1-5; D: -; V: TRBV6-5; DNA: TGTGCCAGCAGTTACGGTGCCAGGGGTGGCAATCAGCCCCAGCATTTT; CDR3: CASSYGARGGNQPQHF
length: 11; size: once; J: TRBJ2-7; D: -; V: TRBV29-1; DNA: TGCAGCGGGGCCTGGACCTACGAGCAGTACTTC; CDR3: CSGAWTYEQYF
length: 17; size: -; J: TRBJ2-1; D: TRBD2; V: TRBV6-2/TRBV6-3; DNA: TGTGCCAGCAGTTACCCTCTAGCGGACCCGGCCCACAATGAGCAGTTCTTC; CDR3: CASSYPLADPAHNEQFF
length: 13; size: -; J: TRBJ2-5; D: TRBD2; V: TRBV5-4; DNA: TGTGCCAGCAGCTTGGCGGGAGGACTAGAAATATACTTC; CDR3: CASSLAGGLEIYF
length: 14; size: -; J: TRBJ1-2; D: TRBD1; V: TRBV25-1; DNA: TGTGCCAGCAGTGGGACAGGGGAGGGGTATGGCTACACCTTC; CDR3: CASSGTGEGYGYTF
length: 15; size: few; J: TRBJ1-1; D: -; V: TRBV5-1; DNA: TGCGCCAGCAGGGGTGCACAGGGTTGGGGGACTGAAGCTTTCTTT; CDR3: CASRGAQGWGTEAFF
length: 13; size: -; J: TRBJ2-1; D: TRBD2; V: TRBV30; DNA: TGTGCCTGGAGTGTAATGGGACTAAATGAGCAGTTCTTC; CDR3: CAWSVMGLNEQFF
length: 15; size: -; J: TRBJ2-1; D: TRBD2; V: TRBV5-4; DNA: TGTGCCAGCAGCTTGAATAGCGGGGGTTTTCATGAGCAGTTCTTC; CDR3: CASSLNSGGFHEQFF
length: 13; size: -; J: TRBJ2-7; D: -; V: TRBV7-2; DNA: TGTGCCAGCAGCCCCCTCGACAGATACGAGCAGTACTTC; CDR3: CASSPLDRYEQYF
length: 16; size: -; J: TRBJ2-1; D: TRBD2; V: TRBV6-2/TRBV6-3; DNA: TGTGCCAGCAGTTACCCTAGCGGGGGGACCTACAATGAGCAGTTCTTC; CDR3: CASSYPSGGTYNEQFF